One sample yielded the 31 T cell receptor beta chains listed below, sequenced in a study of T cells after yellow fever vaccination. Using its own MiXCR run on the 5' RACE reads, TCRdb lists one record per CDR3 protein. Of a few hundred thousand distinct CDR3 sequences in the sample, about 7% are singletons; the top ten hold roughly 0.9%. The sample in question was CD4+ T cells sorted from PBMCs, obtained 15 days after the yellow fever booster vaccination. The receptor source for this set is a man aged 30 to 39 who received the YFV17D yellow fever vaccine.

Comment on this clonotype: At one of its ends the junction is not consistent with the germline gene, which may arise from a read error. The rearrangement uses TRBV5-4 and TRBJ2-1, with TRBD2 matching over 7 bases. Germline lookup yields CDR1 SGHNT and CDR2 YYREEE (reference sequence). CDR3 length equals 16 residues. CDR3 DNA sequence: TGTGGCAGCAGCTCGGAAGGCGGGAGCTCCTACAATGAGCAGTTCTTC. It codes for CGSSSEGGSSYNEQFF. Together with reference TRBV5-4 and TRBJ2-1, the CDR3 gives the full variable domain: ETGVTQSPTHLIKTRGQQVTLRCSSQSGHNTVSWYQQALGQGPQFIFQYYREEENGRGNFPPRFSGLQFPNYSSELNVNALELDDSALYLCGSSSEGGSSYNEQFFGPGTRLTVL.

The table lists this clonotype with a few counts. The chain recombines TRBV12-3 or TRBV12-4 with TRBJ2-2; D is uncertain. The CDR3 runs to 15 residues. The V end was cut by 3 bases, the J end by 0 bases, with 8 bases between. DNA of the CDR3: TGTGCCAGCAGTTTTGGATTATCGAACACCGGGGAGCTGTTTTTT. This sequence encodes CASSFGLSNTGELFF.

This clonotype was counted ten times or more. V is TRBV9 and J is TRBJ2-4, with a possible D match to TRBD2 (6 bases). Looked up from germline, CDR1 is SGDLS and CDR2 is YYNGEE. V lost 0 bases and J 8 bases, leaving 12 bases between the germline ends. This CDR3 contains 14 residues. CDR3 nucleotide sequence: TGTGCCAGCAGCGTAGATCCGGGGGAGGACATTCAGTACTTC. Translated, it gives CASSVDPGEDIQYF.

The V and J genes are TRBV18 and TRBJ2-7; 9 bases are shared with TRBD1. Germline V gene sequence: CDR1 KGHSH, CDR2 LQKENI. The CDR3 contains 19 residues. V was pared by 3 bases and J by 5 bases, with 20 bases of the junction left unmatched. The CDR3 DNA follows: TGTGCCAGCTCACCGGTTCCTACCGGGACAGGGTATTCATCCAACGAGCAGTACTTC. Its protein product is CASSPVPTGTGYSSNEQYF.

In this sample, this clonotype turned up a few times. The CDR3 DNA reads as TGCAGAGTGGGAAGGACCGGCGATGAGCAGTTCTTC. Amino acid sequence: CRVGRTGDEQFF. The rearrangement links TRBV20-1 to TRBJ2-1; unclear D gene. In germline, CDR1 is DFQATT, CDR2 SNEGSKA (reference sequence). CDR3 length: 12 amino acids.

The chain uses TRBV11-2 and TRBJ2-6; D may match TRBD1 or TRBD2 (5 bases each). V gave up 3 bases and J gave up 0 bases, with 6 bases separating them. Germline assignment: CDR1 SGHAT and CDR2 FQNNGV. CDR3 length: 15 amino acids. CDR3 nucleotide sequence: TGTGCCAGCAGCTTGGGACGCTCTGGGGCCAACGTCCTGACTTTC. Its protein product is CASSLGRSGANVLTF.

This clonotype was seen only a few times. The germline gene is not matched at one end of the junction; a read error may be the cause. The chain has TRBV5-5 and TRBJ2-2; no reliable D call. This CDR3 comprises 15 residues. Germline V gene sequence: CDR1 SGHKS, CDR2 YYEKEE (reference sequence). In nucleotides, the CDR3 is TGTGCCAGCAGCTTGTATGGAGCAAACAACGGGGAGCTGTTTTTT. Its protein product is CASSLYGANNGELFF.

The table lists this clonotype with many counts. The CDR3 nucleotides are TGTGCCAGCTACTTGGTGGGAGAGACCTACGAGCAGTACTTC. This gives the protein CASYLVGETYEQYF. The chain recombines TRBV2 with TRBJ2-7, with a weak D call TRBD2 (5 bases). CDR3 size: 14 residues. From germline, CDR1 is SNHLY and CDR2 FYNNEI. Trimming cost V 8 bases and J 2 bases, with 16 bases left between them.

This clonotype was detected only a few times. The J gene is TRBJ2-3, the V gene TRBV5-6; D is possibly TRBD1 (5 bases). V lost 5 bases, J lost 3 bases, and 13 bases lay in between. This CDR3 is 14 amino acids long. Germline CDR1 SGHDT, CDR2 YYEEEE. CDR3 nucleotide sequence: TGTGCCAGCAGTCCCCCCGCAGGGACAGATACGCAGTATTTT. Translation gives CASSPPAGTDTQYF.

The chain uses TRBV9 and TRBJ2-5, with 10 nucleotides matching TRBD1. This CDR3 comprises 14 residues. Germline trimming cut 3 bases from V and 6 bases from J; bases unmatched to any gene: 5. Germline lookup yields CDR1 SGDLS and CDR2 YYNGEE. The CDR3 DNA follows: TGTGCCAGCAGCGGATGGACAGGGGGGCAGACCCAGTACTTC. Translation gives CASSGWTGGQTQYF.

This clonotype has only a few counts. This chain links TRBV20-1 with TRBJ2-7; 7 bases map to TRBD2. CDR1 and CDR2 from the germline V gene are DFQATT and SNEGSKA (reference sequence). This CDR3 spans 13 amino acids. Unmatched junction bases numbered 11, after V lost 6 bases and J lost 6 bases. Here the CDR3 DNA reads TGCAGTGCCCGGCGAGGGAGGGATGGCGAGCAGTACTTC. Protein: CSARRGRDGEQYF.

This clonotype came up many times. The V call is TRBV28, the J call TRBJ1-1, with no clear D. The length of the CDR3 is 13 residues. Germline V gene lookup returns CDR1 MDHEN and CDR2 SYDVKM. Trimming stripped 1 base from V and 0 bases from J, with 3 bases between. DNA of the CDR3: TGTGCCAGCAGTTTATATCTGAACACTGAAGCTTTCTTT. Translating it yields CASSLYLNTEAFF.

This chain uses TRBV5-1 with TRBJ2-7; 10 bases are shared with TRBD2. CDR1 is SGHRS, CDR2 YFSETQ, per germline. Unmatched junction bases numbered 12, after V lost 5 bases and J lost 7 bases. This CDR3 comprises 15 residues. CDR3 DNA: TGCGCCAGCAGGGATACTAGCGGGACTTTGGGTGAGCAGTACTTC. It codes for CASRDTSGTLGEQYF.

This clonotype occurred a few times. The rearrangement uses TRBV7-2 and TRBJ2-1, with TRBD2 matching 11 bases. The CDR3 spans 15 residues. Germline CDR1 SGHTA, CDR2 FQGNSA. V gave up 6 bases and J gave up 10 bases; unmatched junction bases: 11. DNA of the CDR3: TGTGCCAGCAGTTTGACTAGCGGGAAAATTAGCGAGCAGTTCTTC. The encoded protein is CASSLTSGKISEQFF.

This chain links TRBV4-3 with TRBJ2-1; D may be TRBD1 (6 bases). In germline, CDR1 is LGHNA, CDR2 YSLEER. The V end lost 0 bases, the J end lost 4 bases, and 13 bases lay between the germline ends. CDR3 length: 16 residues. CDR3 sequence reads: CASSQDLGARYNEQFF. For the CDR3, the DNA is TGCGCCAGCAGCCAAGATCTGGGGGCGCGATACAATGAGCAGTTCTTC.

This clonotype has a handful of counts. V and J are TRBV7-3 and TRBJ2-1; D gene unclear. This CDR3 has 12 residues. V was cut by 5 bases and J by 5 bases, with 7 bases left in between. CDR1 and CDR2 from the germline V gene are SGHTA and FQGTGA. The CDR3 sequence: CASSLQNNEQFF. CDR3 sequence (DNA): TGTGCCAGCAGCCTACAAAACAATGAGCAGTTCTTC.

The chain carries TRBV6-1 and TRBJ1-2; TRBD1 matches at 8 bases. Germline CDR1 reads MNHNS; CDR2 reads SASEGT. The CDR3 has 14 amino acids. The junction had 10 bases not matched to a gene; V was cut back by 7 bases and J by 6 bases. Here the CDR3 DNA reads TGTGCCAGCACCCAGCCGGACAGGGAGCATGGCTACACCTTC. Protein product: CASTQPDREHGYTF.

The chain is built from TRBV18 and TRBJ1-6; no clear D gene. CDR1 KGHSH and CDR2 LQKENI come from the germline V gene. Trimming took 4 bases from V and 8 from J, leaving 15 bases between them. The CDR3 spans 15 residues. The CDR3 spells CASSLVGGGDSPLHF. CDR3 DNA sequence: TGTGCCAGCTCACTGGTGGGAGGAGGAGATTCACCCCTCCACTTT.

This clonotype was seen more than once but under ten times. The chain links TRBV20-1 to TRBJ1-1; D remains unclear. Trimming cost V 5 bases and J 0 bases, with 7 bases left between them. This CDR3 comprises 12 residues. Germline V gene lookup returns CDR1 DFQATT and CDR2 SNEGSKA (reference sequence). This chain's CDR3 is CSAGSMNTEAFF. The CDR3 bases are TGCAGTGCTGGAAGTATGAACACTGAAGCTTTCTTT.

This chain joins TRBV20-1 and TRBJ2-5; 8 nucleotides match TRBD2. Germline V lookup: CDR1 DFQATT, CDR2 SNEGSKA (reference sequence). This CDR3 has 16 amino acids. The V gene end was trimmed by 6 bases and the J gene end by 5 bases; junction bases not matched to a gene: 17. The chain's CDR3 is CSATRGWPGGDETQYF. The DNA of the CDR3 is TGCAGTGCGACTCGAGGTTGGCCGGGAGGGGACGAGACCCAGTACTTC.

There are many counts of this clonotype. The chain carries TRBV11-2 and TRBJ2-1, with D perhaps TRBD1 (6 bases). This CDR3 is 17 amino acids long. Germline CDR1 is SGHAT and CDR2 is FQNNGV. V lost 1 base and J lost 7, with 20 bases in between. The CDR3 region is CASSLGGRRENYNEQFF. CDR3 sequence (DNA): TGTGCCAGCAGCTTAGGGGGGCGTAGGGAGAACTATAATGAGCAGTTCTTC.

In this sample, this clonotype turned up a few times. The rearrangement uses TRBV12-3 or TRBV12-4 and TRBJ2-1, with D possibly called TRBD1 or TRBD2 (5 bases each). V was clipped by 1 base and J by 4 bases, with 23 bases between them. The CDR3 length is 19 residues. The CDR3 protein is CASSLEGWGLSQGYNEQFF. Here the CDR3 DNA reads TGTGCCAGCAGTTTAGAAGGCTGGGGGTTAAGCCAGGGTTACAATGAGCAGTTCTTC.

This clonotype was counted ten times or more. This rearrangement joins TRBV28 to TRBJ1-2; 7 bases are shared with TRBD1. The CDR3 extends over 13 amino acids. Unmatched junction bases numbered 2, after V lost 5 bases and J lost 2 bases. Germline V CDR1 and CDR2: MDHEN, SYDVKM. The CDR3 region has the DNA TGTGCCAGCAGTCCGGGACAGAACTATGGCTACACCTTC. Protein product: CASSPGQNYGYTF.

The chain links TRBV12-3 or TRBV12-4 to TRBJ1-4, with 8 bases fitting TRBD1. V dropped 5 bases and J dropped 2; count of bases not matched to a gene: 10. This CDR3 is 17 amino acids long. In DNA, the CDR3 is TGTGCCAGCAGTACAGGACAGGGATTAGGGACTAATGAAAAACTGTTTTTT. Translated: CASSTGQGLGTNEKLFF.

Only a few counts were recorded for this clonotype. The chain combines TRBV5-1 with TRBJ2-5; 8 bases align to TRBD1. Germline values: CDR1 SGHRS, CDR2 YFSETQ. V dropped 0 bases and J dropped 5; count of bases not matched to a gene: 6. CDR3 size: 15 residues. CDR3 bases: TGCGCCAGCAGCTTGGGACAGGGGAGTGCGGAGACCCAGTACTTC. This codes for CASSLGQGSAETQYF.

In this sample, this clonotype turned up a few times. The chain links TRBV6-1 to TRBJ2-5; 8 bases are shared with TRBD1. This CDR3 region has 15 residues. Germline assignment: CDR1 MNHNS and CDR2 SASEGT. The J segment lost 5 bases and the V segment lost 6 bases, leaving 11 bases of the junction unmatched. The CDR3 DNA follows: TGTGCCAGCAGCCCCAACACAGGGGGACGGGAGACCCAGTACTTC. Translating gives CASSPNTGGRETQYF.

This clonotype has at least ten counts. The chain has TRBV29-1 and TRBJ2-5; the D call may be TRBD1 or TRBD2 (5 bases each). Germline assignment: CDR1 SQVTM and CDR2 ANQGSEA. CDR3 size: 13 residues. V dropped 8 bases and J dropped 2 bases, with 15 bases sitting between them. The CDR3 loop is CSTGRRDQETQYF. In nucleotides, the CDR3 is TGCAGCACGGGACGAAGGGATCAAGAGACCCAGTACTTC. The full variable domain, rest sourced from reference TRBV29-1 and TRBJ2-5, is SAVISQKPSRDICQRGTSLTIQCQVDSQVTMMFWYRQQPGQSLTLIATANQGSEATYESGFVIDKFPISRPNLTFSTLTVSNMSPEDSSIYLCSTGRRDQETQYFGPGTRLLVL.

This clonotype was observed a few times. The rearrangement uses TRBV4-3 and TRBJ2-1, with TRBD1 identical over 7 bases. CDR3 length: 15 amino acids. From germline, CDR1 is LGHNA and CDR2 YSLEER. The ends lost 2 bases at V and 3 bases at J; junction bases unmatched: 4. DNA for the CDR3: TGCGCCAGCAGCCAATACGGGACAGACTACAATGAGCAGTTCTTC. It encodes CASSQYGTDYNEQFF.

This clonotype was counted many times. The DNA for the CDR3 is TGCGCCAGCAGCTTGGGCGGGAGAGGTCTCGAGCAGTACTTC. Translating gives CASSLGGRGLEQYF. This chain connects TRBV5-1 to TRBJ2-7; 7 nucleotides align to TRBD2. CDR1 is SGHRS and CDR2 is YFSETQ in the germline V gene. With 0 bases clipped from V and 6 bases from J, the junction kept 6 bases outside the gene matches. This CDR3 has 14 amino acids.

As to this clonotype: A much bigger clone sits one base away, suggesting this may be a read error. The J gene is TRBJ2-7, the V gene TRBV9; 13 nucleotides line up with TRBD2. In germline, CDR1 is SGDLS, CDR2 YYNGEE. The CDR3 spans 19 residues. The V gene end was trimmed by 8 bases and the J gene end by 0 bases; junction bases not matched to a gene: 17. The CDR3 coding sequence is TGTGCCAGAAGCTATGGACCGGGACTAGCGGGATCAAGCTCCTACGAGCAGTACTTC. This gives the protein CARSYGPGLAGSSSYEQYF.

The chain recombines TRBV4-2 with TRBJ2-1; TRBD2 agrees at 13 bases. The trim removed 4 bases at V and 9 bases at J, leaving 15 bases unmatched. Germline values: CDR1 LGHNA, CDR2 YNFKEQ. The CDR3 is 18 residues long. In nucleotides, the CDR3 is TGTGCCAGCAGCCCAAAACGTGGACTAGCGGGAGTTTCCGGTGAGCAGTTCTTC. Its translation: CASSPKRGLAGVSGEQFF.